The clone carrying this T cell receptor (beta chain) was counted a few times. The CDR3 spans 14 residues. The V gene's germline CDR1 is SGHDT and CDR2 YYEEEE. The V end was cut by 0 bases, the J end by 5 bases, with 11 bases between. This record comes from a study of blood T cell repertoires in COVID-19. Original data processing: Estimation of nucleated cell counts was performed using reference gene primer amplification. Sequencing used immunoSEQ multiplex PCR; TCRdb keeps in-frame clones, though not all of them. V and J calls and clone size are given by that table; D and trimming were obtained from the DNA. The table has fewer than 150,000 clones, around 79% seen once.

This receptor was obtained from an elderly man with acute or convalescent COVID-19. The chain couples TRBV5-6 to TRBJ2-5, with D uncertain. The specimen sequenced was peripheral blood. CDR3 in DNA: TGTGCCAGCAGCTTGGGGGCCCCCCAGGAGACCCAGTACTTC. As protein: CASSLGAPQETQYF.